What follows are 31 T cell receptor beta chains derived from one specimen sequenced in a study of neurological immune-mediated disorders. TCRdb re-called the 5' RACE reads with MiXCR, one entry per CDR3 protein. The sample records 65,000 to 85,000 distinct CDR3 sequences, approximately 3.4% being singletons. The sample comprised PBMCs. These receptors were obtained from a woman aged 50 to 60 with multiple sclerosis.

This clonotype came up many times. The rearrangement links TRBV20-1 to TRBJ2-7, with TRBD1 matching over 8 bases. V dropped 8 bases and J dropped 1; count of bases not matched to a gene: 7. The CDR3 has 13 residues. The germline gives CDR1 DFQATT, CDR2 SNEGSKA (reference sequence). The CDR3 sequence is CSTQRTGSYEQYF. Here the CDR3 DNA reads TGCAGTACTCAAAGGACAGGGTCCTACGAGCAGTACTTC.

This clonotype occurred many times. The gene calls are TRBV20-1 and TRBJ1-6; 9 bases match TRBD1. Germline V gene data show CDR1 as DFQATT and CDR2 as SNEGSKA (reference sequence). After removal of 6 bases from V and 10 bases from J, the junction contained 19 bases not matched to a gene. This CDR3 is 17 amino acids long. Here the CDR3 reads CSAKITLGQGNWSPLHF. Written as DNA, the CDR3 is TGCAGTGCCAAGATTACTTTGGGACAGGGAAACTGGTCACCCCTCCACTTT.

CDR3 nucleotide sequence: TGCAGTGCTAGAAGTCTAAGAGGTGAAGCTTTCTTT. Translated: CSARSLRGEAFF. The chain combines TRBV20-1 with TRBJ1-1; no reliable D call. The length of the CDR3 is 12 residues. V lost 2 bases and J 7 bases, leaving 11 bases between the germline ends. Germline V gene sequence: CDR1 DFQATT, CDR2 SNEGSKA (reference sequence).

In this sample, this clonotype turned up many times. The chain uses TRBV6-1 and TRBJ2-1, with D maybe TRBD2 (6 bases). From germline, CDR1 is MNHNS and CDR2 SASEGT. The CDR3 is made up of 11 amino acids. The V end lost 6 bases, the J end lost 10 bases, and 10 bases lay between the germline ends. DNA of the CDR3: TGTGCCAGCAGGGTCGGGGGAGAGCAGTTCTTC. This gives the protein CASRVGGEQFF.

This clonotype appeared many times. The genes are TRBV20-1 and TRBJ2-1; D gene unclear. Trimming left V 3 bases short and J 10 bases short, with 13 bases between. Germline CDR1 is DFQATT and CDR2 is SNEGSKA (reference sequence). The CDR3 contains 12 residues. CDR3 in DNA: TGCAGTGCTAGGTTAGAGATCGACGAGCAGTTCTTC. Protein sequence: CSARLEIDEQFF.

The table lists this clonotype with many counts. The chain has TRBV5-5 and TRBJ1-1, with D tentatively TRBD1 (5 bases). The V gene's germline CDR1 is SGHKS and CDR2 YYEKEE (reference sequence). This CDR3 spans 14 amino acids. Trimming cost V 0 bases and J 1 base, with 7 bases left between them. CDR3: CASSLAGQNTEAFF. CDR3 coding DNA: TGTGCCAGCAGCTTGGCCGGACAGAACACTGAAGCTTTCTTT.

This clonotype was observed many times. V usage is TRBV11-1 and J usage is TRBJ2-7, with D maybe TRBD1 (6 bases). V dropped 1 base and J dropped 7 bases, with 14 bases sitting between them. The CDR3 is 14 residues long. Germline values: CDR1 SGHAT, CDR2 FQDESV (reference sequence). CDR3 in DNA: TGTGCCAGCAGCTTAGAAGACAGGCCCTCTGAGCAGTACTTC. Translating gives CASSLEDRPSEQYF.

This clonotype was detected many times. The V gene is TRBV10-3, the J gene TRBJ2-3; 12 bases match TRBD2. Germline V lookup: CDR1 ENHRY, CDR2 SYGVKD. The CDR3 contains 18 residues. Trimming removed 1 base from V and 1 base from J; junction bases left unmatched: 6. The CDR3 loop is CAISEFRLAGDRTDTQYF. The CDR3 DNA follows: TGTGCCATCAGTGAGTTCCGACTAGCGGGGGACCGCACAGATACGCAGTATTTT.

There are many counts of this clonotype. A much larger clone differs from this one at a single base, so this may be a read error. This sequence joins TRBV9 and TRBJ2-7; possibly TRBD1 for D (6 bases). This CDR3 spans 14 amino acids. Germline V gene sequence: CDR1 SGDLS, CDR2 YYNGEE. Trimming stripped 3 bases from V and 4 bases from J, with 14 bases between. The CDR3 here is CASSARGRVYEQYF. The DNA of the CDR3 is TGTGCCAGCAGCGCCAGGGGAAGGGTATACGAGCAGTACTTC. Combining the CDR3 with reference TRBV9 and TRBJ2-7 gives the whole variable domain DSGVTQTPKHLITATGQRVTLRCSPRSGDLSVYWYQQSLDQGLQFLIQYYNGEERAKGNILERFSAQQFPDLHSELNLSSLELGDSALYFCASSARGRVYEQYFGPGTRLTVT.

This clonotype was seen many times. This chain joins TRBV20-1 and TRBJ2-7, with D tentatively TRBD2 (6 bases). Trimming stripped 6 bases from V and 3 bases from J, with 15 bases between. This CDR3 contains 13 residues. The germline V gene encodes CDR1 DFQATT and CDR2 SNEGSKA (reference sequence). CDR3 DNA: TGCAGTGCGTTGGGACTTGAAAACTACGAGCAGTACTTC. It yields the protein CSALGLENYEQYF.

The sample holds many counts of this clonotype. The chain couples TRBV11-2 to TRBJ1-1; 7 bases line up with TRBD1. Trimming at V came to 5 bases and at J to 4 bases, leaving 16 bases not matched to a gene. This CDR3 spans 17 amino acids. Germline-derived CDR1 and CDR2 are SGHAT and FQNNGV. The CDR3 region is CASSQTGRGVYRTEAFF. In DNA, the CDR3 is TGTGCCAGCAGCCAGACCGGCAGGGGGGTTTATCGCACTGAAGCTTTCTTT.

This clonotype appeared many times. The V and J genes are TRBV7-3 and TRBJ2-3; TRBD1 or TRBD2 may be the D gene (5 bases each). The CDR3 runs 15 residues. In germline, CDR1 is SGHTA, CDR2 FQGTGA. V was cut by 2 bases and J by 4 bases, with 13 bases left in between. The CDR3 DNA is TGTGCCAGCAGCTTAGGGGGAACTGGGGCAGATACGCAGTATTTT. Its translation: CASSLGGTGADTQYF.

The gene calls are TRBV7-6 and TRBJ2-1; D is perhaps TRBD1 or TRBD2 (5 bases each). This CDR3 is built from 14 residues. Trimming removed 1 base at V and 5 bases at J, with 9 bases between. Germline V gene data show CDR1 as SGHVS and CDR2 as FNYEAQ. The CDR3 nucleotides are TGTGCCAGCAGCTTAGGTGGGGACGACAATGAGCAGTTCTTC. Translation: CASSLGGDDNEQFF.

Ten or more counts support this clonotype. The V and J genes are TRBV5-1 and TRBJ2-5; TRBD2 matches 8 bases. The germline V gene encodes CDR1 SGHRS and CDR2 YFSETQ. With V trimmed by 1 base and J by 4 bases, 3 bases remained unmatched. This CDR3 contains 14 residues. This CDR3 reads CASSLRGGRETQYF. CDR3 coding DNA: TGCGCCAGCAGCTTGCGGGGGGGGCGAGAGACCCAGTACTTC.

There are many counts of this clonotype. The chain carries TRBV5-1 and TRBJ1-5; 7 bases line up with TRBD1. Germline lookup yields CDR1 SGHRS and CDR2 YFSETQ. The CDR3 runs 16 residues. The ends lost 0 bases at V and 1 base at J; junction bases unmatched: 4. The CDR3 nucleotides are TGCGCCAGCAGCTTGGGGACAGGTCTCAGCAATCAGCCCCAGCATTTT. Its translation is CASSLGTGLSNQPQHF.

Many counts were recorded for this clonotype. The chain has TRBV21-1 and TRBJ2-5; the table names TRBD2, a call not compared with the DNA. TRBV21-1 constitutes a pseudogene. The CDR3 is made up of 17 amino acids. The CDR3 nucleotides are TGTGCCAGCAGCAAAGAGGGACTAGGACTGTACCAAGAGACCCAGTACTTC. As protein: CASSKEGLGLYQETQYF.

This clonotype came up many times. The chain is built from TRBV7-2 and TRBJ2-2; TRBD2 agrees at 15 bases. The ends lost 6 bases at V and 5 bases at J; junction bases unmatched: 10. Germline CDR1 SGHTA, CDR2 FQGNSA. This CDR3 spans 18 amino acids. CDR3 sequence reads: CASRSRTSGRARTGELFF. As DNA, the CDR3 is TGTGCCAGCAGAAGTAGGACTAGCGGGAGGGCCCGGACCGGGGAGCTGTTTTTT.

In this sample, this clonotype turned up many times. The chain employs TRBV3-1 and TRBJ2-1; D tentatively fits TRBD1 or TRBD2 (5 bases each). The CDR3 is 13 amino acids. Germline assignment: CDR1 LGHDT and CDR2 YNNKEL (reference sequence). The V end was cut by 3 bases, the J end by 15 bases, with 18 bases between. CDR3 protein: CASSQEGTTAAFF. In nucleotides, the CDR3 is TGTGCCAGCAGCCAGGAAGGGACCACAGCGGCGTTCTTC.

There are many counts of this clonotype. The rearrangement uses TRBV5-1 and TRBJ2-7; TRBD2 is a possible D gene (6 bases). Germline-derived CDR1 and CDR2 are SGHRS and YFSETQ. V was cut by 0 bases and J by 1 base, with 11 bases left in between. CDR3 length: 15 amino acids. For the CDR3, the DNA is TGCGCCAGCAGCTTGGGGCCGGGAGAGTCCTACGAGCAGTACTTC. Translating it yields CASSLGPGESYEQYF. Full variable domain (remainder filled in from reference TRBV5-1 and TRBJ2-7): KAGVTQTPRYLIKTRGQQVTLSCSPISGHRSVSWYQQTPGQGLQFLFEYFSETQRNKGNFPGRFSGRQFSNSRSEMNVSTLELGDSALYLCASSLGPGESYEQYFGPGTRLTVT.

The sample holds many counts of this clonotype. The rearrangement joins TRBV20-1 to TRBJ2-1; D is unclear. Looked up from germline, CDR1 is DFQATT and CDR2 is SNEGSKA (reference sequence). V was clipped by 3 bases and J by 9 bases, with 12 bases between them. The CDR3 runs 12 residues. Written as DNA, the CDR3 is TGCAGTGCTAGTGATGGACCCACTGAGCAGTTCTTC. Translating it yields CSASDGPTEQFF.

This clonotype was observed at least ten times. The chain carries TRBV7-6 and TRBJ2-3, with TRBD2 matching 13 bases. The trim removed 5 bases at V and 5 bases at J, leaving 4 bases unmatched. Germline V gene lookup returns CDR1 SGHVS and CDR2 FNYEAQ. The CDR3 has 15 amino acids. The CDR3, as DNA: TGTGCCAGCAGCCAACTAGCGGGAGGGTTAGATACGCAGTATTTT. It translates to CASSQLAGGLDTQYF.

This clonotype was counted many times. The rearrangement links TRBV12-3 or TRBV12-4 to TRBJ2-7, with D possibly TRBD2 on 5 matching bases. The CDR3 contains 15 residues. The V end was cut by 6 bases, the J end by 0 bases, with 15 bases between. CDR3 amino acids: CASSKTRPVSYEQYF. The CDR3 DNA is TGTGCCAGCAGCAAAACTAGACCCGTCTCCTACGAGCAGTACTTC.

This clonotype was observed at least ten times. A much larger clone differs by one base, so this may be a read error. This rearrangement joins TRBV7-9 to TRBJ1-3, with D tentatively TRBD1 (5 bases). Germline CDR1 SEHNR, CDR2 FQNEAQ (reference sequence). The CDR3 is 16 residues long. The chain's CDR3 is CASSADRLSSGKTIYF. CDR3 nucleotide sequence: TGTGCCAGCAGCGCCGACAGATTGAGCTCTGGAAAAACCATATATTTT.

The sample holds many counts of this clonotype. This chain connects TRBV20-1 to TRBJ1-2; no reliable D call. Germline V gene sequence: CDR1 DFQATT, CDR2 SNEGSKA (reference sequence). V was shortened by 0 bases and J by 8 bases, with 7 bases between the two germline ends. CDR3 length: 11 amino acids. The CDR3 spells CSARDGIGYTF. In DNA form, the CDR3 reads TGCAGTGCTAGAGATGGCATCGGCTACACCTTC.

The V and J genes are TRBV18 and TRBJ1-2; TRBD1 agrees at 7 bases. Trimming took 6 bases from V and 0 from J; bases not matched to a gene: 7. CDR1 and CDR2 (germline): KGHSH, LQKENI. The CDR3 consists of 15 residues. The CDR3 protein is CASSQQGDPNYGYTF. DNA of the CDR3: TGTGCCAGCTCCCAGCAGGGGGACCCTAACTATGGCTACACCTTC.

This clonotype occurred a few times. This chain uses TRBV10-2 with TRBJ2-3; TRBD2 agrees at 8 bases. Germline V gene sequence: CDR1 WSHSY, CDR2 SAAADI. The CDR3 sequence is 15 residues long. V lost 3 bases, J lost 7 bases, and 9 bases stayed unmatched. Here the CDR3 DNA reads TGCGCCAGCAGTGACCCCAGGACGGGAGGGTATACGCAGTATTTT. Protein product: CASSDPRTGGYTQYF.

This clonotype has ten or more counts. The chain combines TRBV7-9 with TRBJ1-2, with a tentative D call TRBD1 (6 bases). The V gene lost 5 bases and the J gene lost 7 bases, with 20 bases spanning the gap. This CDR3 has 15 amino acids. Germline assignment: CDR1 SEHNR and CDR2 FQNEAQ (reference sequence). The CDR3 DNA reads as TGTGCCAGCAGCCTCCCCTTCCAGGGGCGAGGTGGCTACACCTTC. As protein: CASSLPFQGRGGYTF.

This clonotype came up a few times. The CDR3 DNA reads TGTGCCAGCACCCAGACACCAAAACAGGGCCTTTGGTCACCCCTCCACTTT. Amino acids: CASTQTPKQGLWSPLHF. The chain employs TRBV6-5 and TRBJ1-6; maybe TRBD1 (6 bases). From germline, CDR1 is MNHEY and CDR2 SVGAGI. Trimming shortened V by 7 bases and J by 10 bases, and 26 bases separated the two germline ends. This CDR3 spans 17 amino acids.

At least ten counts were recorded for this clonotype. The gene calls are TRBV9 and TRBJ2-1; no reliable D call. Trimming took off 4 bases at V and 10 bases at J, with 18 bases between the two ends. From germline, CDR1 is SGDLS and CDR2 YYNGEE. The CDR3 totals 14 residues. The CDR3 region has the DNA TGTGCCAGCAGCCTCAGGAGTGCCCCGCGGGAGCAGTTCTTC. Translated, it gives CASSLRSAPREQFF.

This clonotype was recorded many times. The DNA of the CDR3 is TGCAGTGCTATGTATCGCGGGAGTGGTGAGCAGTTCTTC. It translates to CSAMYRGSGEQFF. The V call is TRBV20-1, the J call TRBJ2-1; 7 nucleotides agree with TRBD2. Germline lookup yields CDR1 DFQATT and CDR2 SNEGSKA (reference sequence). V shed 4 bases and J 9 bases; nucleotides not matched to a gene: 9. There are 13 residues in the CDR3.

In this sample, this clonotype turned up many times. This chain connects TRBV6-2 or TRBV6-3 to TRBJ1-1; D perhaps matches TRBD1 (6 bases). Germline CDR1 MNHEY, CDR2 SVGEGT. The CDR3 is 16 amino acids. Trimming shortened V by 4 bases and J by 1 base, and 16 bases separated the two germline ends. The CDR3 sequence: CASSFESSGANTEAFF. DNA of the CDR3: TGTGCCAGCAGTTTCGAAAGCTCGGGGGCGAACACTGAAGCTTTCTTT.